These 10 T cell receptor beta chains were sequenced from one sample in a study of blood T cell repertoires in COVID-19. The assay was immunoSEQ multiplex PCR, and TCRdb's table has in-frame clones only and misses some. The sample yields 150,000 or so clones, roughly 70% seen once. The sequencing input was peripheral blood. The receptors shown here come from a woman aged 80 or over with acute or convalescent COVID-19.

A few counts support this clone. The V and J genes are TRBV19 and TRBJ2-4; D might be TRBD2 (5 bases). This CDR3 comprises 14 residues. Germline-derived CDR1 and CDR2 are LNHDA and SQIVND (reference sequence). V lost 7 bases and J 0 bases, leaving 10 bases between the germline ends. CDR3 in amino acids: CASKIGGAKNIQYF. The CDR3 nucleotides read TGTGCCAGTAAGATCGGAGGAGCCAAAAACATTCAGTACTTC.

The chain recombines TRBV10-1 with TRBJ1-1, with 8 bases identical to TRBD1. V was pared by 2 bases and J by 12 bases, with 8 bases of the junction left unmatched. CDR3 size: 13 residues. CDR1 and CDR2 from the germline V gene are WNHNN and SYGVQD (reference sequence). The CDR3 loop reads CASSEQGAIRSFF. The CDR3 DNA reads TGCGCCAGCAGTGAGCAGGGGGCGATCAGGTCTTTCTTT.

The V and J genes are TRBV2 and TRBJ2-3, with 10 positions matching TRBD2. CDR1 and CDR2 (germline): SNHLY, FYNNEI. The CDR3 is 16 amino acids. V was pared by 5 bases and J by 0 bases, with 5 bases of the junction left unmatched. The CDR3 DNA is TGTGCCAGCAGTAACGGACTAGCGGTTAGCACAGATACGCAGTATTTT. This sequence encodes CASSNGLAVSTDTQYF.

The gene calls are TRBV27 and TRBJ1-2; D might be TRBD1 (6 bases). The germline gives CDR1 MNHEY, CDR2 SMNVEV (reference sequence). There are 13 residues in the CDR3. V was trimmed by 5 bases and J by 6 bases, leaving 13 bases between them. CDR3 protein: CASSPTGSHGYTF. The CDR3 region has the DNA TGTGCCAGCAGTCCTACAGGGTCGCATGGCTACACCTTC.

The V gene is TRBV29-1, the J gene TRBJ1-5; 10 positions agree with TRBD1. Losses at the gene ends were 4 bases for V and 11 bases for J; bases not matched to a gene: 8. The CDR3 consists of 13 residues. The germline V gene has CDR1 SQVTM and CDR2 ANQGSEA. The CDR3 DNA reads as TGCAGCGTTGCCGGACAGGGGGGTGAGACCCAGCATTTT. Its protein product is CSVAGQGGETQHF.

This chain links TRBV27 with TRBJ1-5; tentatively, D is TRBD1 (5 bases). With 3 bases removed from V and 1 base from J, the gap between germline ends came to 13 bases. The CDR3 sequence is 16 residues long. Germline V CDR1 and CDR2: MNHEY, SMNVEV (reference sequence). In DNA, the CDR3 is TGTGCCAGCAGTTTGTACAGGCTTGGAAGCAATCAGCCCCAGCATTTT. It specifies CASSLYRLGSNQPQHF.

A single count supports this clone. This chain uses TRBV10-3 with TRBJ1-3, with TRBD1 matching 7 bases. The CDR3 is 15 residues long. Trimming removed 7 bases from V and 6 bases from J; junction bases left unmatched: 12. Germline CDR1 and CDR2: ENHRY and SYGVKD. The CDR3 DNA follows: TGTGCCATCAAAGACAGGGCTGTTTCGGAAAACACCATATATTTT. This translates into CAIKDRAVSENTIYF.

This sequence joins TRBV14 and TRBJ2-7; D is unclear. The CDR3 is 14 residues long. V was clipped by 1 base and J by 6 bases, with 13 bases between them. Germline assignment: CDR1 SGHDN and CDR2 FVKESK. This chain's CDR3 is CASSQAAGVSEQYF. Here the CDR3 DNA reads TGTGCCAGCAGCCAAGCCGCAGGTGTGAGCGAGCAGTACTTC. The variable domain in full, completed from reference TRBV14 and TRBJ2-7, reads EAGVTQFPSHSVIEKGQTVTLRCDPISGHDNLYWYRRVMGKEIKFLLHFVKESKQDESGMPNNRFLAERTGGTYSTLKVQPAELEDSGVYFCASSQAAGVSEQYFGPGTRLTVT.

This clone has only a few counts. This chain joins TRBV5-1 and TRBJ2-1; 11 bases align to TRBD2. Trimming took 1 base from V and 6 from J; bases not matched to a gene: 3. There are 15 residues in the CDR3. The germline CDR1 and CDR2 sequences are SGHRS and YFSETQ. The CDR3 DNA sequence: TGCGCCAGCAGCTTGCTAGCGGGAGGTACCAATGAGCAGTTCTTC. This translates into CASSLLAGGTNEQFF.

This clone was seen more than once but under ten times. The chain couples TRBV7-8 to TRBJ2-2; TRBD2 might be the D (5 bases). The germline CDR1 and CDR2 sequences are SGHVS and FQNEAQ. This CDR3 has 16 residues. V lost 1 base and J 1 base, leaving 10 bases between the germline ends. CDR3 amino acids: CASSLGLAGNTGELFF. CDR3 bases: TGTGCCAGCAGCTTAGGGTTGGCGGGGAACACCGGGGAGCTGTTTTTT.